This T cell receptor beta chain was captured in a study of T cell repertoires in cytomegalovirus infection. Study-level information: A matching HLA type, together with CMV infection, was signaled by public TCR beta signatures. Notes on the study in general: Predominance within the ex vivo response was attributable to HLA-C-restricted CMV-specific TCR beta clonotypes. Cumulative frequency of public TCR beta families picked out carriers of CMV plus the relevant HLA.

This clonotype has just one count. Its antigen is as yet unknown. One base away lies a much larger clone, so this may be a sequencing read error. The CDR3 spans 13 residues. Trimming removed 3 bases at V and 4 bases at J, with 8 bases between. Germline CDR1 is SGHNT and CDR2 is YENEEA. TCRdb redid the calling of the reads with MiXCR, one entry per CDR3 protein. The repertoire consists of 200,000 or so distinct CDR3 sequences, with about 28% occurring once and the leading ten covering about 28%. The origin of this receptor is a human donor in good health (CMV status not recorded). Some clones in this sample may be carry-over from other donors' samples. Sequencing was done on a sample of PBMCs. This chain links TRBV11-3 with TRBJ2-3; D might be TRBD2 (6 bases). CDR3 sequence: CASSLGGSDTQYF. As DNA, the CDR3 is TGTGCCAGCAGCTTGGGGGGATCAGATACGCAGTATTTT. Using reference TRBV11-3 and TRBJ2-3 for the parts outside the CDR3, the full variable domain is EAGVVQSPRYKIIEKKQPVAFWCNPISGHNTLYWYLQNLGQGPELLIRYENEEAVDDSQLPKDRFSAERLKGVDSTLKIQPAELGDSAVYLCASSLGGSDTQYFGPGTRLTVL.